This T cell receptor beta chain emerged from a study of blood T cell repertoires in COVID-19. Turning to the study itself: In each case, the material was cDNA or gDNA derived from T cells, B-cell-depleted T cells, or PBMCs.

As handled by the study authors: Reference gene primer amplification gave nucleated cell count estimates. Sequencing used immunoSEQ multiplex PCR; TCRdb keeps in-frame clones, though not all of them. Clone size and V and J calls were adopted from that table, with D and trimming inferred from the DNA. The sample carries 150,000 to 180,000 clones, about 86% recorded once. With V trimmed by 6 bases and J by 10 bases, 13 bases remained unmatched. CDR1 and CDR2 from the germline V gene are MDHEN and SYDVKM. The CDR3 totals 15 residues. V gene TRBV28 combines with J gene TRBJ2-1, with TRBD1 matching over 9 bases. This TCR was recovered from a woman in her fifties or sixties with acute or convalescent COVID-19. Sequencing was carried out using peripheral blood. The CDR3 protein is CASRGTTGGIEEQFF. In nucleotides, the CDR3 is TGTGCCAGCAGGGGGACAACAGGGGGCATAGAGGAGCAGTTCTTC.